These 17 T cell receptor beta chains originate from one sample sequenced in a study of T cells in localized non-small cell lung cancer. Libraries were prepared by immunoSEQ multiplex PCR; TCRdb keeps only in-frame clonotypes and omits some of them. The table records 25,000 to 30,000 clones, around 89% of them present only once. The sample was peripheral blood, taken before any cancer treatment. All receptors derive from a female donor of 60 years or more with stage III squamous cell lung carcinoma.

The gene calls are TRBV9 and TRBJ2-3; TRBD1 agrees at 7 bases. The V gene's germline CDR1 is SGDLS and CDR2 YYNGEE. With V trimmed by 4 bases and J by 5 bases, 4 bases remained unmatched. This CDR3 contains 13 residues. Written as DNA, the CDR3 is TGTGCCAGCAGCCCAAGACAGGGAGATACGCAGTATTTT. Translating gives CASSPRQGDTQYF. Variable domain in full (rest from reference TRBV9 and TRBJ2-3): DSGVTQTPKHLITATGQRVTLRCSPRSGDLSVYWYQQSLDQGLQFLIQYYNGEERAKGNILERFSAQQFPDLHSELNLSSLELGDSALYFCASSPRQGDTQYFGPGTRLTVL.

J is TRBJ2-3 and V is TRBV5-6; tentative D call: TRBD1 (5 bases). Germline V gene sequence: CDR1 SGHDT, CDR2 YYEEEE. Trimming removed 4 bases at V and 4 bases at J, with 7 bases between. CDR3 length equals 12 residues. This CDR3 is CASSQQADTQYF. In nucleotides, the CDR3 is TGTGCCAGCAGCCAACAGGCAGATACGCAGTATTTT. Together with reference TRBV5-6 and TRBJ2-3, the CDR3 gives the full variable domain: DAGVTQSPTHLIKTRGQQVTLRCSPKSGHDTVSWYQQALGQGPQFIFQYYEEEERQRGNFPDRFSGHQFPNYSSELNVNALLLGDSALYLCASSQQADTQYFGPGTRLTVL.

The chain links TRBV7-9 to TRBJ2-3; possible D gene TRBD2, 5 bases. The germline V gene has CDR1 SEHNR and CDR2 FQNEAQ (reference sequence). The CDR3 spans 16 residues. The V end was cut by 5 bases, the J end by 2 bases, with 17 bases between. The CDR3 spells CASSPRRWGPTDTQYF. CDR3 sequence (DNA): TGTGCCAGCAGCCCACGGAGGTGGGGTCCCACAGATACGCAGTATTTT.

With respect to this clone: The sample has other DNA sequences that encode this CDR3 too. This chain links TRBV7-9 with TRBJ1-6; D is unresolved. Germline loops: CDR1 SEHNR, CDR2 FQNEAQ (reference sequence). The CDR3 is 12 residues long. V lost 1 base and J 5 bases, leaving 0 bases between the germline ends. The CDR3, as DNA: TGTGCCAGCAGCTTAGATAATTCACCCCTCCACTTT. It specifies CASSLDNSPLHF.

This clone was counted only a few times. This chain links TRBV6-5 with TRBJ2-5; the match to TRBD1 covers 8 bases. With V trimmed by 6 bases and J by 1 base, 4 bases remained unmatched. There are 14 residues in the CDR3. CDR1 is MNHEY, CDR2 SVGAGI, per germline. CDR3 nucleotide sequence: TGTGCCAGCAGCCTGACAGGGGCCCAAGAGACCCAGTACTTC. Protein: CASSLTGAQETQYF.

The V and J genes are TRBV9 and TRBJ2-7; D is undetermined. Germline V CDR1 and CDR2: SGDLS, YYNGEE. V dropped 3 bases and J dropped 0 bases, with 13 bases sitting between them. The CDR3 has 15 amino acids. The CDR3 DNA reads TGTGCCAGCAGCGCTACCCCTCATAGCTCCTACGAGCAGTACTTC. This codes for CASSATPHSSYEQYF.

The chain uses TRBV11-2 and TRBJ2-2; no reliable D call. V lost 3 bases and J 8 bases, leaving 4 bases between the germline ends. This CDR3 region has 11 residues. Per germline, CDR1 SGHAT and CDR2 FQNNGV. In DNA form, the CDR3 reads TGTGCCAGCAGCTTGGTAGGGGAGCTGTTTTTT. Its protein product is CASSLVGELFF.

This clone was counted a few times. This sequence joins TRBV11-2 and TRBJ2-2; the D is unclear. CDR3 length: 14 residues. V lost 2 bases and J lost 5, with 9 bases in between. Germline V gives CDR1 SGHAT, CDR2 FQNNGV. CDR3 nucleotides: TGTGCCAGCAGCTTAATTCCGGCAACCGGGGAGCTGTTTTTT. Amino acids: CASSLIPATGELFF.

This chain connects TRBV7-6 to TRBJ2-7, with D tentatively TRBD2 (5 bases). Germline V gene sequence: CDR1 SGHVS, CDR2 FNYEAQ. V was clipped by 4 bases and J by 0 bases, with 10 bases between them. The CDR3 runs to 14 residues. The CDR3 nucleotides are TGTGCCAGCAGCTGGACTGCGAGCTCCTACGAGCAGTACTTC. This sequence encodes CASSWTASSYEQYF.

The V gene is TRBV27, the J gene TRBJ1-4, with D maybe TRBD1 (5 bases). V shed 5 bases and J shed 10 bases, with 11 bases lying between them. In germline, CDR1 is MNHEY, CDR2 SMNVEV (reference sequence). The CDR3 is 12 amino acids. In DNA form, the CDR3 reads TGTGCCAGCAGTATGAGGGGCGGAAAACTGTTTTTT. It specifies CASSMRGGKLFF.

The chain combines TRBV11-2 with TRBJ1-4; 8 positions match TRBD1. Trimming took 6 bases from V and 4 from J; bases not matched to a gene: 4. Germline-derived CDR1 and CDR2 are SGHAT and FQNNGV. The CDR3 totals 14 residues. CDR3 in amino acids: CASSSGGDNEKLFF. The CDR3 nucleotides read TGTGCCAGCAGTTCAGGGGGCGATAATGAAAAACTGTTTTTT.

The chain is built from TRBV7-2 and TRBJ2-7; possible D gene TRBD2, 6 bases. V was cut by 3 bases and J by 5 bases, with 14 bases left in between. The CDR3 has 14 amino acids. CDR1 SGHTA and CDR2 FQGNSA come from the germline V gene. The CDR3 spells CASSLGPGVNEQYF. CDR3 nucleotides: TGTGCCAGCAGCTTGGGCCCGGGGGTTAACGAGCAGTACTTC.

The chain couples TRBV5-4 to TRBJ2-5; D not resolved. V shed 4 bases and J shed 5 bases, with 15 bases lying between them. Germline-derived CDR1 and CDR2 are SGHNT and YYREEE (reference sequence). This CDR3 spans 14 amino acids. CDR3 sequence: CASSLGPGWETQYF. DNA for the CDR3: TGTGCCAGCAGCCTCGGTCCCGGGTGGGAGACCCAGTACTTC. Variable domain in full (rest from reference TRBV5-4 and TRBJ2-5): ETGVTQSPTHLIKTRGQQVTLRCSSQSGHNTVSWYQQALGQGPQFIFQYYREEENGRGNFPPRFSGLQFPNYSSELNVNALELDDSALYLCASSLGPGWETQYFGPGTRLLVL.

This clone is a singleton in its sample. The gene calls are TRBV27 and TRBJ1-5; the match to TRBD1 covers 7 bases. CDR1 and CDR2 (germline): MNHEY, SMNVEV (reference sequence). The ends lost 6 bases at V and 3 bases at J; junction bases unmatched: 2. The length of the CDR3 is 13 residues. CDR3 nucleotides: TGTGCCAGCAGCAGGGGGAACAATCAGCCCCAGCATTTT. This encodes CASSRGNNQPQHF.

The genes are TRBV2 and TRBJ2-5; a weak D match, TRBD2 (5 bases). Germline values: CDR1 SNHLY, CDR2 FYNNEI. The CDR3 is 13 amino acids. V lost 7 bases to trimming and J lost 5 bases, with 14 bases between them. CDR3 DNA: TGTGCCAGCATGAGAGGGTTAGGGGAGACCCAGTACTTC. Amino acids: CASMRGLGETQYF.

The chain uses TRBV25-1 and TRBJ1-2; D is unclear. CDR3 length equals 12 residues. Germline assignment: CDR1 MGHDK and CDR2 SYGVNS. Trimming shortened V by 8 bases and J by 8 bases, and 15 bases separated the two germline ends. This chain's CDR3 is CASEADALGYTF. The DNA of the CDR3 is TGTGCCAGCGAGGCAGACGCTTTAGGCTACACCTTC.

This clone was counted between two and nine times. The chain links TRBV7-6 to TRBJ1-1; a weak D match, TRBD1 (6 bases). The CDR3 consists of 14 residues. Germline V CDR1 and CDR2: SGHVS, FNYEAQ. V was pared by 4 bases and J by 6 bases, with 15 bases between. The CDR3 bases are TGTGCCAGCAGCTACCAACAGGGTGTCTCTGAAGCTTTCTTT. Protein: CASSYQQGVSEAFF.